These T cell receptor beta chains were read from a single sample in a study of T cells in Graves' hyperthyroidism and ophthalmopathy. TCRdb used MiXCR to reprocess the multiplex PCR reads, holding one entry per CDR3 protein. Found here are hundreds of thousands of distinct CDR3 sequences, approximately 13% of them singletons; the top ten hold approximately 23%. The material sequenced was blood. These receptors originate from a young woman with Graves' hyperthyroidism. CDR3s include the opening cysteine and the closing phenylalanine or tryptophan. D genes are given only for firm matches. Clone size is given for some rows only: seen once, a few or many times, or a class if the clone is expanded.

v_call,d_call,clone_size,j_call,cdr3_aa,cdr3_nt
TRBV3-1,NA,few,TRBJ2-3,CASSTRRGGDTQYF,TGTGCCAGCAGCACTAGGAGAGGTGGAGATACGCAGTATTTT
TRBV5-1,NA,few,TRBJ1-1,CASSLGEQALYKAFF,TGCGCCAGCAGCTTAGGGGAGCAGGCACTATACAAAGCTTTCTTT
TRBV12-3/TRBV12-4,NA,many,TRBJ2-3,CASSLRPTDTQYF,TGTGCCAGCAGTTTACGGCCCACAGATACGCAGTATTTT
TRBV28,NA,many,TRBJ1-2,CASSSPAGADYGYTF,TGTGCCAGCAGTTCCCCGGCGGGGGCGGACTATGGCTACACCTTC
TRBV29-1,TRBD1,NA,TRBJ1-3,CSVVDRRRNTIYF,TGCAGCGTTGTGGACAGGCGTAGAAACACCATATATTTT
TRBV29-1,NA,many,TRBJ2-1,CSVWATRYNEQFF,TGCAGCGTTTGGGCCACTAGATACAATGAGCAGTTCTTC
TRBV7-9,NA,few,TRBJ2-3,CASSSPIEENTDTQYF,TGTGCCAGCAGCTCCCCTATTGAGGAGAACACAGATACGCAGTATTTT
TRBV6-1,NA,many,TRBJ1-5,CASSRDRTSNQPQHF,TGTGCCAGCAGTCGCGACAGGACGAGCAATCAGCCCCAGCATTTT
TRBV11-2,NA,many,TRBJ1-1,CASSNRWGALSDTEAFF,TGTGCCAGCAGCAACCGGTGGGGGGCCCTCAGCGATACTGAAGCTTTCTTT
TRBV5-1,NA,many,TRBJ2-5,CASSFRGYGETQYF,TGCGCCAGCAGCTTTCGGGGATATGGAGAGACCCAGTACTTC
TRBV7-6,NA,NA,TRBJ1-1,CASSLQEATEAFF,TGTGCCAGCAGCTTGCAGGAGGCAACTGAAGCTTTCTTT
TRBV20-1,TRBD2,NA,TRBJ2-6,CSAREGLAGAF,TGCAGTGCTAGAGAGGGGCTAGCGGGGGCTTTC
TRBV7-9,NA,few,TRBJ2-6,CASSGLRDSGANVLTF,TGTGCCAGCAGCGGCCTCAGAGACTCTGGGGCCAACGTCCTGACTTTC
TRBV30,TRBD1,NA,TRBJ1-2,CAWSTGSNYGYTF,TGTGCCTGGTCGACAGGGTCTAACTATGGCTACACCTTC
TRBV24-1,NA,NA,TRBJ2-3,CATSEPDRHTDTQYF,TGTGCCACCAGTGAACCGGACAGACACACAGATACGCAGTATTTT
TRBV20-1,NA,NA,TRBJ2-5,CSASFITPGLAGETQYF,TGCAGTGCTAGTTTTATCACTCCGGGGCTAGCCGGGGAGACCCAGTACTTC
TRBV20-1,NA,NA,TRBJ2-1,CSAIYRNEQFF,TGCAGTGCTATTTATAGGAATGAGCAGTTCTTC
TRBV20-1,TRBD2,many,TRBJ2-1,CSASGGRDHNEQFF,TGCAGTGCTAGTGGGGGGAGGGACCACAATGAGCAGTTCTTC
TRBV3-1,NA,NA,TRBJ1-6,CASSQDGSIGSPLHF,TGTGCCAGCAGCCAAGATGGATCTATTGGTTCACCCCTCCACTTT
TRBV7-9,TRBD2,many,TRBJ2-4,CASGASGSVGIQYF,TGTGCCAGCGGGGCTAGCGGGAGTGTGGGCATTCAGTACTTC
TRBV5-6,NA,once,TRBJ2-3,CASSFPLGADTQYF,TGTGCCAGCAGCTTCCCTCTTGGCGCAGATACGCAGTATTTT
TRBV6-5,NA,few,TRBJ2-7,CASSYSSDRRYEQYF,TGTGCCAGCAGTTACTCCAGTGACAGAAGATACGAGCAGTACTTC
TRBV2,TRBD1,many,TRBJ2-5,CASRQDRGRGTQYF,TGTGCCAGCAGACAGGACAGGGGGCGCGGGACCCAGTACTTC